The T cell receptor (beta chain) described here comes from a study of STAT3 mutations in large granular lymphocyte leukemia. About this clone: Its specificity is not known.

Germline V lookup: CDR1 MDHEN, CDR2 SYDVKM. Trimming took 5 bases from V and 4 from J, leaving 14 bases between them. CDR3 length: 14 residues. Generated by immunoSEQ multiplex PCR, the TCRdb table keeps only in-frame clones and is missing some. The repertoire holds 15,000 to 19,000 clones, with nearly 95% as singletons. Points from the study as a whole: At least one immunodominant TCR beta clonotype appeared in every T-cell large granular lymphocyte leukemia patient.

Sample: peripheral blood mononuclear cells. The chain has TRBV28 and TRBJ1-2; TRBD1 is a possible D gene (5 bases). The TCR sequence derives from a woman between 50 and 59 years old with T-cell large granular lymphocyte leukemia. Some clones in this sample may be carry-over from other donors' samples. The CDR3 DNA sequence: TGTGCCAGCAGTATAGTTGGGGCAGGCTATGGCTACACCTTC. It translates to CASSIVGAGYGYTF.